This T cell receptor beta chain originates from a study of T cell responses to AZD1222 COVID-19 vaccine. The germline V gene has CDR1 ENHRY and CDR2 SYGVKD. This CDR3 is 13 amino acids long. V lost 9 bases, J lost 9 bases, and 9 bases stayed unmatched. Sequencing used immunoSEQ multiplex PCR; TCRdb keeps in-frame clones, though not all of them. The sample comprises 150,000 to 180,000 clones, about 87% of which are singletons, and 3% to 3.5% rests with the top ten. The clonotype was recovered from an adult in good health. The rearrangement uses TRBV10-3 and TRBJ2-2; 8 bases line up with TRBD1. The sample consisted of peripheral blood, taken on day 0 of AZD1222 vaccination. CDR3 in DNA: TGTGCCATAACCGGGACAGGCGACCGGGAGCTGTTTTTT. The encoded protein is CAITGTGDRELFF.